The clone carrying this T cell receptor beta chain was seen only a few times. The antigen is undetermined. V lost 6 bases to trimming and J lost 0 bases, with 10 bases between them. This CDR3 has 14 amino acids. CDR1 is MNHEY and CDR2 is SVGAGI in the germline V gene. Profiled with immunoSEQ multiplex PCR; TCRdb holds only in-frame clones, not every one. Of around 27,000 clones listed, roughly 82% are singletons. These data originate in a study of T cells in narcolepsy. The wider study: Donors had narcolepsy type 1 or type 2, or were healthy controls.

Overall study results and limits: Some memory CD4+ repertoires had no autoreactive clone sequences. Reportedly, autoreactive clonotypes were serially detected in patients' blood but not controls'. Autoreactive HCRT-specific and TRIB2-specific clonotypes were marked in same-patient CSF-versus-blood CD4+ comparisons.

Sequencing used CD45RA- memory CD4+ T cells from PBMCs. The gene calls are TRBV6-5 and TRBJ2-3, with D maybe TRBD1 (6 bases). The sequence derives from a human donor with narcolepsy. The CDR3 loop reads CASRDSLSTDTQYF. The CDR3 DNA follows: TGTGCCAGCAGGGACAGCCTTAGCACAGATACGCAGTATTTT.